The rows below give T cell receptor beta chains drawn from one sample of a study of shared clonotypes between healthy human individuals. Sequenced by immunoSEQ multiplex PCR; TCRdb stores in-frame clones only, minus some. The sample lists roughly 650,000 clones; approximately 97% were seen once. Sequenced: naive CD4+ T cells sorted from blood. These TCRs come from a woman aged 30 to 39 in good health. CDR3s include the opening cysteine and the closing phenylalanine or tryptophan. The order of the fields is V gene, CDR3 length, clone size, D gene, J gene, CDR3 protein, CDR3 DNA. The D gene is left open where the match is weak. Size is omitted from some rows. Given values are once, few, many or a class for expanded clones.

TRBV6-5	15	-	-	TRBJ1-2	CASSPAQGRRYGYTF	TGTGCCAGCAGTCCCGCCCAGGGAAGGAGATATGGCTACACCTTC
TRBV2	14	-	TRBD2	TRBJ2-7	CASSDLRENGEQYF	TGTGCCAGCAGTGACCTGCGGGAGAATGGCGAGCAGTACTTC
TRBV28	12	-	-	TRBJ1-5	CASSWGGQPQHF	TGTGCCAGCAGTTGGGGGGGTCAGCCCCAGCATTTT
TRBV10-1	13	-	-	TRBJ1-6	CASSPGPNSPLHF	TGCGCCAGCAGCCCGGGGCCTAATTCACCCCTCCACTTT
TRBV25-1	15	-	TRBD2	TRBJ2-7	CASSDPRERTYEQYF	TGTGCCAGCAGTGATCCGCGGGAGAGAACCTACGAGCAGTACTTC
TRBV7-3	16	-	TRBD1	TRBJ2-7	CASSRRPRDSSYEQYF	TGCGCCAGCAGCCGGAGACCCCGGGACAGCTCCTACGAGCAGTACTTC
TRBV4-2	16	-	-	TRBJ1-1	CASSQDHGERNTEAFF	TGTGCCAGCAGCCAAGATCATGGAGAGAGAAACACTGAAGCTTTCTTT
TRBV9	17	-	-	TRBJ1-1	CASSVVGRIRPNTEAFF	TGTGCCAGCAGCGTAGTGGGGAGAATCCGACCGAACACTGAAGCTTTCTTT
TRBV28	14	-	TRBD1	TRBJ1-1	CASRIGDRGPEAFF	TGTGCCAGCAGAATAGGGGACAGGGGGCCTGAAGCTTTCTTT
TRBV11-3	15	-	-	TRBJ2-1	CASSLGTSGYNEQFF	TGTGCCAGCAGCTTAGGAACTAGTGGGTACAATGAGCAGTTCTTC
TRBV19	15	-	TRBD2	TRBJ2-3	CASSGGREATDTQYF	TGTGCCAGTAGTGGCGGGCGGGAGGCGACAGATACGCAGTATTTT
TRBV5-1	15	-	TRBD2	TRBJ2-7	CASSHTSGRVYEQYF	TGCGCCAGCAGCCACACTAGCGGGAGGGTGTACGAGCAGTACTTC
TRBV28	17	once	TRBD2	TRBJ2-7	CASNSQGLAGGRYEQYF	TGTGCCAGCAATTCACAGGGACTAGCGGGAGGACGCTACGAGCAGTACTTC
TRBV6-5	15	-	TRBD1	TRBJ2-2	CASSRTGFGTGELFF	TGTGCCAGCAGCCGGACAGGGTTTGGGACCGGGGAGCTGTTTTTT
TRBV28	14	-	-	TRBJ1-5	CASSITRGMQPQHF	TGTGCCAGCAGTATAACCCGGGGTATGCAGCCCCAGCATTTT
TRBV30	13	-	-	TRBJ1-5	CAWSYRGNQPQHF	TGTGCCTGGAGCTACAGGGGCAATCAGCCCCAGCATTTT
TRBV2	13	few	-	TRBJ2-7	CASSGDGPYEQYF	TGTGCCAGCAGTGGCGACGGACCCTACGAGCAGTACTTC
TRBV6-1	13	-	-	TRBJ1-2	CASRDTGMGGYTF	TGTGCCAGCAGGGATACAGGGATGGGTGGCTACACCTTC
TRBV7-9	15	-	-	TRBJ1-4	CASSSSGTLNEKLFF	TGTGCCAGCAGCTCTTCCGGGACGCTTAATGAAAAACTGTTTTTT
TRBV28	16	-	-	TRBJ1-5	CASSLGFGRDDQPQHF	TGTGCCAGCAGTCTCGGGTTTGGCAGGGATGATCAGCCCCAGCATTTT
TRBV27	13	-	TRBD1	TRBJ2-1	CASRGQGYNEQFF	TGTGCCAGCAGGGGACAGGGCTACAATGAGCAGTTCTTC
TRBV27	14	-	-	TRBJ2-7	CASSPSWRVYEQYF	TGTGCCAGCAGTCCTTCCTGGAGGGTTTACGAGCAGTACTTC
TRBV7-2	17	-	TRBD1	TRBJ2-5	CASSLADPGQGKETQYF	TGTGCCAGCAGCTTAGCAGACCCGGGACAGGGGAAAGAGACCCAGTACTTC
TRBV6-1	14	-	TRBD1	TRBJ1-2	CASRPYRGGYGYTF	TGTGCCAGCCGGCCATACAGGGGTGGGTATGGCTACACCTTC
TRBV6-5	14	-	TRBD2	TRBJ2-2	CASSPTSWAGELFF	TGTGCCAGCAGCCCGACTAGCTGGGCCGGGGAGCTGTTTTTT
TRBV6-6	12	-	-	TRBJ2-3	CASSYSRDTQYF	TGTGCCAGCAGTTACTCCCGAGATACGCAGTATTTT
TRBV28	16	-	-	TRBJ2-7	CASSFRLDYNLWEQYF	TGTGCCAGCAGTTTCCGATTGGACTATAATTTGTGGGAGCAGTACTTC
TRBV28	14	-	-	TRBJ2-5	CASSLWPRVETQYF	TGTGCCAGCAGTTTATGGCCTCGGGTCGAGACCCAGTACTTC
TRBV7-8	15	-	-	TRBJ2-2	CASSSQRVNTGELFF	TGTGCCAGCAGCTCTCAGCGGGTGAACACCGGGGAGCTGTTTTTT
TRBV7-9	16	-	-	TRBJ1-1	CASSSSWMSTGTEAFF	TGTGCCAGCAGCTCGTCTTGGATGTCCACCGGCACTGAAGCTTTCTTT
TRBV4-1	13	-	-	TRBJ1-5	CASSHVGDQPQHF	TGCGCCAGCAGCCACGTAGGGGATCAGCCCCAGCATTTT
TRBV5-8	14	-	-	TRBJ1-1	CASSRQGVTTEAFF	TGTGCCAGCAGCCGGCAAGGGGTTACCACTGAAGCTTTCTTT
TRBV19	14	-	-	TRBJ1-1	CASSTWADHTEAFF	TGTGCCAGTAGTACTTGGGCAGACCACACTGAAGCTTTCTTT
TRBV5-4	15	-	-	TRBJ2-7	CASSRGPGLSYEQYF	TGTGCCAGCAGTCGGGGACCTGGCTTGTCTTACGAGCAGTACTTC
TRBV6-6	15	-	TRBD1	TRBJ1-5	CASSWDRGRRQPQHF	TGTGCCAGCAGTTGGGACAGGGGGCGACGACAGCCCCAGCATTTT
TRBV28	15	-	-	TRBJ2-7	CASSFIARSAYEQYF	TGTGCCAGCAGTTTCATCGCTAGGAGTGCCTACGAGCAGTACTTC
TRBV29-1	12	-	-	TRBJ1-1	CSVADYFTEAFF	TGCAGCGTTGCAGATTACTTCACTGAAGCTTTCTTT
TRBV19	13	-	-	TRBJ2-1	CASRLDTYNEQFF	TGTGCCAGTAGGCTGGACACTTACAATGAGCAGTTCTTC
TRBV4-1	14	-	-	TRBJ2-7	CASSQTRLPYEQYF	TGCGCCAGCAGCCAAACCCGACTACCCTACGAGCAGTACTTC
TRBV10-3	17	-	TRBD1	TRBJ1-1	CAIRPGQGKRGGDEAFF	TGTGCCATCAGGCCGGGACAGGGGAAGAGAGGTGGGGATGAAGCTTTCTTT
TRBV28	16	-	-	TRBJ1-1	CASSPSTGLGNTEAFF	TGTGCCAGCAGTCCATCCACAGGGTTGGGAAACACTGAAGCTTTCTTT
TRBV29-1	14	-	TRBD1	TRBJ1-2	CSVDPDRGGLGYTF	TGCAGCGTTGACCCTGACAGGGGGGGTCTCGGCTACACCTTC